This T cell receptor (beta chain) was found in a study of shared clonotypes between healthy human individuals. The table came from immunoSEQ multiplex PCR; TCRdb's copy has only in-frame clones and leaves some out. Among around 510,000 clones, approximately 94% were seen once, and the ten largest hold approximately 0.067%. Trimming took 4 bases from V and 3 from J; bases not matched to a gene: 3. CDR3 size: 15 residues. CDR1 and CDR2 (germline): MDHEN, SYDVKM. Every donor, a Caucasian adult, lived in Nashville, Tennessee. Researchers partitioned CD4+ cells into CD45RA+ naive and CD45RA-negative memory subsets.

This TCR derives from a woman aged 30 to 39 in good health. The sequenced sample was naive CD4+ T cells sorted from blood. Subset given: CD45RA+ positively selected. V usage is TRBV28 and J usage is TRBJ1-6, with 7 bases identical to TRBD1. CDR3 in DNA: TGTGCCAGCAGTTCGGGACAGATCTATAATTCACCCCTCCACTTT. Its translation: CASSSGQIYNSPLHF.